This T cell receptor beta chain is drawn from a study of T cell repertoires in cytomegalovirus infection (dated by TCRdb to about 2019). In the study overall: Donor HLA type was relevant to the analysis, because carriage of CMV infection together with the matching HLA type was indicated by public TCR beta signatures. Overall study results and their limits: The ex vivo response was dominated by HLA-C-restricted CMV-specific TCR beta clonotypes, which also provided the single most frequent clonotype in two of eight donors. In both this cohort and an independent roughly 350-donor cohort, the cumulative frequency of public TCR beta family members distinguished carriers of CMV infection plus the relevant HLA type.

Sequencing relied on an Illumina HiSeq 1500. The public reads were reanalyzed by TCRdb: fastp trimming at Q25, MiXCR alignment, in-frame beta chains only. Records with the same CDR3 protein are collapsed into one entry carrying the most frequent genes and DNA. The sample table records roughly 300,000 distinct CDR3 sequences; 8% to 9.5% of these occur just once. 4.3% of the sample goes to the ten largest clones. Sequences LNHDA (CDR1) and SQIVND (CDR2) are obtained from the germline V gene (reference sequence). The CDR3 starts with the cysteine, ends with the phenylalanine, and has 12 residues. Only CDR3 DNA is held: 36 bases, read in frame from base 1. V and J are trimmed by 6 bases and 12 bases, and the gene matches miss 6 bases of the junction. In its sample, this clonotype was seen a few times. This clone's antigen is unknown. No much larger clone exists at a distance of one base, and base qualities are not known.

The chain is encoded by TRBV19 joined to TRBJ2-1, and TRBD2 matches 9 of the central bases. The sample taken for sequencing was PBMCs. The sequence came from a human donor in good health (CMV status not recorded). Some clones in this sample may be carry-over from other donors' samples. The CDR3 region: CASSPGLARQFF. DNA sequence: TGTGCCAGTAGCCCGGGACTAGCCCGGCAGTTCTTC.